The clone carrying this T cell receptor beta chain showed up just a few times. Its target is not known. The V end lost 6 bases, the J end lost 4 bases, and 13 bases lay between the germline ends. The CDR3 consists of 12 residues. Germline CDR1 and CDR2: DFQATT and SNEGSKA (reference sequence). These data come from a study of response to subunit inactivated influenza vaccine. TCRdb re-analysed the RT-PCR reads in MiXCR, keeping a single row per CDR3 protein. The table lists 450,000 to 550,000 distinct CDR3 sequences, about 25% of them singletons. Findings and limits, study-wide: It was suggested by the authors that few new T cells are recruited by each seasonal influenza vaccination.

The sequenced sample was CD4+ T cells sorted from PBMCs, obtained less than 6 days after vaccination. This receptor was obtained from a man in his forties or fifties who received an inactivated influenza vaccine. V gene TRBV20-1 combines with J gene TRBJ2-7; unclear D gene. The CDR3 DNA reads as TGCAGTGCACGGACGGAAGTATACGAGCAGTACTTC. Protein: CSARTEVYEQYF.